This T cell receptor beta chain was documented in a study of blood T cell repertoires in COVID-19. The wider study: Acute-phase and convalescent COVID-19 samples originated in the United States, Italy and Spain. T cells, B-cell-depleted T cells, or PBMCs provided the cDNA or gDNA that served as material.

Per the authors' pipeline: Counts of nucleated cells, estimated from reference gene primer amplification, were obtained. Repertoires were generated with immunoSEQ multiplex PCR, while TCRdb's copy carries only in-frame clones and drops some. V, J and clone size were drawn from that table, and D and trimming were deduced from the DNA. The repertoire includes about 170,000 clones, about 85% of them detected once, and around 24% sits in the top ten. From germline, CDR1 is SGHAT and CDR2 FQNNGV. The CDR3 contains 15 residues. V was pared by 3 bases and J by 2 bases, with 13 bases between. The gene calls are TRBV11-2 and TRBJ2-5, with D maybe TRBD2 (6 bases). The sample taken for sequencing was peripheral blood. The TCR was taken from a man in his sixties with acute or convalescent COVID-19. The CDR3 DNA follows: TGTGCCAGCAGCTTGCTGGGGGGTGTTCAAGAGACCCAGTACTTC. As protein: CASSLLGGVQETQYF.